The 9 T cell receptor beta chains listed next were all sequenced from one sample in a study of neoadjuvant anti-PD-1 for oral cavity cancer (dated by TCRdb to the early 2020s). Receptors were amplified or captured by the immunoSEQ multiplex PCR assay. TCRdb carries this immuneACCESS record with in-frame sequences only. Its versions omit some clonotypes, under half of them owing to an unresolved V gene in the studies checked, with the rest unexplained. This sample comprises approximately 67,000 clones, more than 70% of them detected only once. Clones ranked in the top ten supply less than 4% of the sample. What this sample's time point label stands for: before neoadjuvant nivolumab. Material: PBMCs, obtained before nivolumab (anti-PD-1) treatment. Every receptor here comes from a person between 40 and 85 years old with oral cavity squamous cell carcinoma.

The chain uses TRBV20-1 and TRBJ2-7, with 9 bases identical to TRBD1. This CDR3 is built from 11 residues. The germline gives CDR1 DFQATT, CDR2 SNEGSKA (reference sequence). V trimming: 6 bases; J trimming: 11 bases; junction bases outside the gene matches: 8. The CDR3 reads CSAPDRGKKYF. Written as DNA, the CDR3 is TGCAGTGCCCCCGACAGGGGGAAGAAGTACTTC.

The chain links TRBV10-3 to TRBJ1-2; 9 positions agree with TRBD1. V lost 7 bases and J lost 8; bases outside the gene matches: 8. CDR1 is ENHRY, CDR2 SYGVKD, per germline. The CDR3 totals 13 residues. CDR3: CAIKDRGMGGYTF. CDR3 bases: TGTGCCATCAAGGACAGGGGAATGGGAGGCTACACCTTC.

This clone was seen once. The J gene is TRBJ2-2, the V gene TRBV4-2; tentative D call: TRBD2 (7 bases). This CDR3 has 15 amino acids. Trimming shortened V by 5 bases and J by 4 bases, and 14 bases separated the two germline ends. Germline V gene sequence: CDR1 LGHNA, CDR2 YNFKEQ. The CDR3: CASSGAGAGTGELFF. The DNA for the CDR3 is TGTGCCAGCAGCGGGGCGGGGGCCGGCACCGGGGAGCTGTTTTTT.

The chain links TRBV5-1 to TRBJ2-5; no clear D. Per the germline V gene, CDR1 is SGHRS and CDR2 is YFSETQ. V was shortened by 0 bases and J by 3 bases, with 6 bases between the two germline ends. The CDR3 loop spans 13 amino acids. CDR3 sequence reads: CASSLGTEETQYF. The CDR3 bases are TGCGCCAGCAGCTTGGGCACTGAAGAGACCCAGTACTTC.

In this sample, this clone turned up once. The chain recombines TRBV4-1 with TRBJ1-4; D is unresolved. V lost 3 bases and J 0 bases, leaving 17 bases between the germline ends. The V gene's germline CDR1 is MGHRA and CDR2 YSYEKL. The CDR3 length is 18 residues. The CDR3 sequence: CASSQVAGGIATNEKLFF. DNA for the CDR3: TGCGCCAGCAGCCAGGTGGCCGGTGGAATTGCAACTAATGAAAAACTGTTTTTT.

A few counts support this clone. The chain is built from TRBV11-2 and TRBJ2-5; D gene ambiguous. The germline V gene encodes CDR1 SGHAT and CDR2 FQNNGV. The ends were cut back, 5 bases at V and 5 bases at J, with 6 bases in the middle. This CDR3 comprises 11 residues. For the CDR3, the DNA is TGTGCCAGCAGCCTGGGCGAGACCCAGTACTTC. Its protein product is CASSLGETQYF.

V is TRBV7-9 and J is TRBJ1-5, with TRBD1 identical over 7 bases. This CDR3 contains 14 residues. The junction had 8 bases not matched to a gene; V was cut back by 5 bases and J by 7 bases. From germline, CDR1 is SEHNR and CDR2 FQNEAQ (reference sequence). CDR3 sequence reads: CASSPGTARQPQHF. The CDR3 DNA sequence: TGTGCCAGCAGCCCAGGGACAGCAAGGCAGCCCCAGCATTTT.

This chain uses TRBV9 with TRBJ2-2; no definite D call. CDR3 length equals 16 residues. V gave up 0 bases and J gave up 0 bases, with 9 bases separating them. The germline gives CDR1 SGDLS, CDR2 YYNGEE. CDR3 nucleotide sequence: TGTGCCAGCAGCGTAGTGGGCAGACCGAACACCGGGGAGCTGTTTTTT. Amino acids: CASSVVGRPNTGELFF.

The chain uses TRBV2 and TRBJ1-4; D unresolved. Germline V gene sequence: CDR1 SNHLY, CDR2 FYNNEI. V lost 6 bases and J lost 8, with 16 bases in between. CDR3 length equals 14 residues. The CDR3 DNA reads as TGTGCCAGCAGCTTCGACGTGGGCAGGGAAAAACTGTTTTTT. As protein: CASSFDVGREKLFF.